Shown below are 3 T cell receptor beta chains from a single sample sequenced in a study of T-cell memory formation after mild COVID-19. Using its own MiXCR run on the 5' RACE reads, TCRdb lists one record per CDR3 protein. The data show about 49,000 distinct CDR3 sequences, approximately 7.6% seen once. Input material: PBMCs or a T cell subset sorted from them (not recorded which). These receptors came from a young man who had mild COVID-19 (a few samples of this study predate the infection). Cell type and time point are not known.

The rearrangement uses TRBV11-2 and TRBJ2-7; D may be TRBD1 (5 bases). The CDR3 runs 13 residues. Trimming removed 4 bases at V and 6 bases at J, with 13 bases between. Germline CDR1 is SGHAT and CDR2 is FQNNGV. In DNA form, the CDR3 reads TGTGCCAGCAGCTCATCCAGGGTGATCGAGCAGTACGTC. This gives the protein CASSSSRVIEQYV.

The rearrangement links TRBV12-3 or TRBV12-4 to TRBJ2-1; possibly TRBD2 for D (5 bases). The CDR3 contains 15 residues. V gave up 7 bases and J gave up 0 bases, with 13 bases separating them. Here the CDR3 reads CASIFSGSSYNEQFF. The CDR3, as DNA: TGTGCCAGCATCTTTTCGGGGAGCTCCTACAATGAGCAGTTCTTC.

The genes are TRBV7-7 and TRBJ1-3; D call uncertain. Germline V gene data show CDR1 as SSHAT and CDR2 as FNYEAQ (reference sequence). Trimming shortened V by 5 bases and J by 0 bases, and 5 bases separated the two germline ends. This CDR3 comprises 13 residues. For the CDR3, the DNA is TGTGCCAGCAGCCCTAGCTCTGGAAACACCATATATTTT. It specifies CASSPSSGNTIYF.